The entry that follows covers one TCR beta chain sequence. Germline assignment: CDR1 SGHNT and CDR2 YYREEE (reference sequence). The CDR3 totals 12 residues. Between the trimmed V and J ends, which lost 2 bases and 5 bases, there was a span of 2 bases. The data stem from a study of human T cells and chemical hapten exposure. Across the whole study: Diphenylcyclopropenone doses were given weekly to the scalps of patients across the roughly 23-week study.

The time point was: pre-sensitization, week 0. As to treatment: therapeutic diphenylcyclopropenone sensitization with weekly scalp DPC. The library labeled individual cDNA molecules by adding unique molecular identifiers to them. Under the authors' procedure: From about 22,000 to 700,000 TCRs were found per sample, with a median of 95,638. Each CDR3 protein is one row after TCRdb ran MiXCR on the RACE reads. TCRdb's processing, not the authors', yielded these V and J calls. The data show about 180,000 distinct CDR3 sequences, 25% to 30% seen once. The sample was whole blood, taken in connection with sensitization to the hapten diphenylcyclopropenone (DPC). V is TRBV5-4 and J is TRBJ1-6; D gene unclear. This TCR was sampled from a woman aged 25 to 39 with alopecia areata. Some clones in this sample may be carry-over from other donors' samples. The CDR3 loop reads CASSFNNSPLHF. In DNA form, the CDR3 reads TGTGCCAGCAGCTTTAATAATTCACCCCTCCACTTT.